These 27 T cell receptor beta chains originate from one sample sequenced in a study of beta chain features in type 1 diabetes. Expressed TCRB transcripts were sequenced because the isolated RNA had all been reverse transcribed beforehand. The data were produced by immunoSEQ multiplex PCR, yet TCRdb's version contains in-frame clones alone and is incomplete. Here the sample spans around 310,000 clones, more than 9.5% being singletons. The material sequenced was naive CD4+ T cells from blood. The receptors stem from a woman aged 25 to 39 in good health.

The J gene is TRBJ2-3, the V gene TRBV4-3; D might be TRBD1 (9 bases). V lost 5 bases, J lost 3 bases, and 27 bases lay in between. Germline CDR1 LGHNA, CDR2 YSLEER. The CDR3 is 19 residues long. The CDR3 protein is CASSRTGVWLSGSTDTQYF. DNA for the CDR3: TGCGCCAGCAGCAGGACAGGGGTTTGGTTGAGCGGGAGTACAGATACGCAGTATTTT.

The rearrangement joins TRBV27 to TRBJ1-5, with 7 bases identical to TRBD1. The CDR3 is 15 amino acids. Germline V gene sequence: CDR1 MNHEY, CDR2 SMNVEV (reference sequence). V dropped 6 bases and J dropped 4; count of bases not matched to a gene: 9. The CDR3 here is CASRFRDRPNQPQHF. CDR3 in DNA: TGTGCCAGCAGATTCCGGGACAGACCTAATCAGCCCCAGCATTTT.

A few counts support this clone. This chain joins TRBV5-1 and TRBJ2-2, with 9 bases that match TRBD2. From germline, CDR1 is SGHRS and CDR2 YFSETQ. The CDR3 has 15 residues. Germline trimming cut 5 bases from V and 1 base from J; bases unmatched to any gene: 3. CDR3 DNA sequence: TGCGCCAGCAGACAGCGGGAGGAGAACACCGGGGAGCTGTTTTTT. As protein: CASRQREENTGELFF.

The chain has TRBV28 and TRBJ2-1; tentative D call: TRBD1 (5 bases). Trimming took off 5 bases at V and 9 bases at J, with 11 bases between the two ends. There are 12 residues in the CDR3. Per germline, CDR1 MDHEN and CDR2 SYDVKM. The CDR3 DNA reads TGTGCCAGCAGTACCCAGGGTGGTGAGCAGTTCTTC. It translates to CASSTQGGEQFF.

The chain uses TRBV18 and TRBJ1-3; 9 nucleotides match TRBD1. J lost 2 bases, V lost 6 bases, and 17 bases had no gene match. Germline-derived CDR1 and CDR2 are KGHSH and LQKENI. The CDR3 sequence is 19 residues long. The CDR3 DNA is TGTGCCAGCTCCTTACTTTGGACAGGGGATGACAGACCTGGAAACACCATATATTTT. It codes for CASSLLWTGDDRPGNTIYF. Supplemented by reference TRBV18 and TRBJ1-3, the full variable domain reads NAGVMQNPRHLVRRRGQEARLRCSPMKGHSHVYWYRQLPEEGLKFMVYLQKENIIDESGMPKERFSAEFPKEGPSILRIQQVVRGDSAAYFCASSLLWTGDDRPGNTIYFGEGSWLTVV.

The chain combines TRBV18 with TRBJ2-1; D is undetermined. V was shortened by 8 bases and J by 5 bases, with 10 bases between the two germline ends. The CDR3 sequence is 12 residues long. The V gene's germline CDR1 is KGHSH and CDR2 LQKENI. The CDR3 spells CASTGPDNEQFF. As DNA, the CDR3 is TGTGCCAGCACTGGGCCAGACAATGAGCAGTTCTTC.

V usage is TRBV5-1 and J usage is TRBJ2-1, with TRBD2 identical over 8 bases. The germline V gene encodes CDR1 SGHRS and CDR2 YFSETQ. Losses at the gene ends were 4 bases for V and 3 bases for J; bases not matched to a gene: 12. This CDR3 contains 17 residues. DNA of the CDR3: TGCGCCAGCAGCCCCGGACTAGCTGACGTTTACTACAATGAGCAGTTCTTC. Translating gives CASSPGLADVYYNEQFF.

The chain carries TRBV6-4 and TRBJ2-1, with 12 bases matching TRBD2. V shed 4 bases and J 0 bases; nucleotides not matched to a gene: 7. This CDR3 contains 18 residues. From germline, CDR1 is MRHNA and CDR2 SNTAGT. Here the CDR3 DNA reads TGTGCCAGCAGTGGACTAGCGGGAGTCTGGAGCTCCTACAATGAGCAGTTCTTC. It encodes CASSGLAGVWSSYNEQFF.

This clone was seen only a few times. V usage is TRBV30 and J usage is TRBJ2-1; 9 bases align to TRBD2. This CDR3 spans 15 amino acids. Germline CDR1 GTSNPN, CDR2 SVGIG (reference sequence). V lost 0 bases and J lost 6; bases outside the gene matches: 6. CDR3 sequence: CAWSVGLAGTNEQFF. The CDR3 coding sequence is TGTGCCTGGAGTGTTGGTCTAGCGGGAACCAATGAGCAGTTCTTC.

This clone was picked up a small number of times. The V and J genes are TRBV6-5 and TRBJ2-7; TRBD2 aligns across 9 bases. The length of the CDR3 is 11 residues. V dropped 7 bases and J dropped 6; count of bases not matched to a gene: 1. Germline V gene lookup returns CDR1 MNHEY and CDR2 SVGAGI. This chain's CDR3 is CASTTSGEQYF. The CDR3 region has the DNA TGTGCCAGCACGACTAGCGGCGAGCAGTACTTC.

This chain connects TRBV2 to TRBJ2-7, with TRBD1 matching 7 bases. The CDR3 runs 13 residues. Germline V gene lookup returns CDR1 SNHLY and CDR2 FYNNEI. After removal of 6 bases from V and 0 bases from J, the junction contained 2 bases not matched to a gene. The CDR3 loop is CASRRDSSYEQYF. The DNA for the CDR3 is TGTGCCAGCAGGAGGGACAGCTCCTACGAGCAGTACTTC.

The genes are TRBV2 and TRBJ1-4; D might be TRBD1 (5 bases). This CDR3 has 16 amino acids. V lost 5 bases and J lost 0, with 13 bases in between. CDR1 is SNHLY, CDR2 FYNNEI, per germline. The CDR3, as DNA: TGTGCCAGCAGTTACGTCCGGGGGTCAACTAATGAAAAACTGTTTTTT. It is translated as CASSYVRGSTNEKLFF. Based on the CDR3 plus reference TRBV2 and TRBJ1-4, the full variable domain is EPEVTQTPSHQVTQMGQEVILRCVPISNHLYFYWYRQILGQKVEFLVSFYNNEISEKSEIFDDQFSVERPDGSNFTLKIRSTKLEDSAMYFCASSYVRGSTNEKLFFGSGTQLSVL.

This chain uses TRBV18 with TRBJ1-5; D is possibly TRBD1 (5 bases). V was trimmed by 3 bases and J by 6 bases, leaving 9 bases between them. There are 13 residues in the CDR3. The V gene's germline CDR1 is KGHSH and CDR2 LQKENI. CDR3 loop: CASSPTGIQPQHF. The DNA of the CDR3 is TGTGCCAGCTCACCCACAGGTATTCAGCCCCAGCATTTT.

This chain connects TRBV10-3 to TRBJ2-1, with 7 bases identical to TRBD2. The CDR3 is made up of 16 amino acids. Germline V gene lookup returns CDR1 ENHRY and CDR2 SYGVKD. The J segment lost 4 bases and the V segment lost 0 bases, leaving 6 bases of the junction unmatched. This chain's CDR3 is CAISESILADYNEQFF. The CDR3 nucleotides read TGTGCCATCAGTGAGTCCATTCTAGCGGATTACAATGAGCAGTTCTTC.

This clone was recorded a few times. The genes are TRBV5-1 and TRBJ2-5; TRBD2 is a possible D gene (6 bases). V was shortened by 4 bases and J by 4 bases, with 26 bases between the two germline ends. The CDR3 length is 18 residues. Germline loops: CDR1 SGHRS, CDR2 YFSETQ. The CDR3, as DNA: TGCGCCAGCAGCGCGGGATCCGCCACTAGCAGGACCCTAGAGACCCAGTACTTC. Translated: CASSAGSATSRTLETQYF.

The CDR3 bases are TGTGCCAGCAGCAAAGTCGGGACTAGAGAGACCGGGGAGCTGTTTTTT. It encodes CASSKVGTRETGELFF. The chain employs TRBV11-2 and TRBJ2-2; 8 bases fit TRBD2. The CDR3 is 16 residues long. The germline V gene encodes CDR1 SGHAT and CDR2 FQNNGV. V lost 5 bases and J lost 5; bases outside the gene matches: 10.

This clone occurred a few times. The chain combines TRBV28 with TRBJ1-3, with D maybe TRBD1 (5 bases). CDR1 is MDHEN, CDR2 SYDVKM, per germline. The CDR3 covers 14 residues. Trimming cost V 7 bases and J 3 bases, with 13 bases left between them. The CDR3 DNA reads as TGTGCCAGCATTCCCGGGGGGAGTGGAAACACCATATATTTT. It is translated as CASIPGGSGNTIYF.

V is TRBV9 and J is TRBJ1-2, with D unresolved. From germline, CDR1 is SGDLS and CDR2 YYNGEE. The CDR3 contains 13 residues. V gave up 4 bases and J gave up 3 bases, with 10 bases separating them. The DNA for the CDR3 is TGTGCCAGCAGCTCCGGGAGGCACTATGGCTACACCTTC. It encodes CASSSGRHYGYTF.

The gene calls are TRBV7-9 and TRBJ2-1, with TRBD2 matching over 9 bases. Trimming removed 5 bases from V and 10 bases from J; junction bases left unmatched: 15. The CDR3 length is 16 residues. Looked up from germline, CDR1 is SEHNR and CDR2 is FQNEAQ (reference sequence). The CDR3: CASSIATSGQNREQFF. The CDR3 coding sequence is TGTGCCAGCAGCATCGCGACTAGCGGCCAAAACCGAGAGCAGTTCTTC.

This clone showed up many times. CDR3 protein: CASSLSGNEQFF. The CDR3 DNA reads as TGTGCCAGCAGCTTATCAGGGAATGAGCAGTTCTTC. This sequence joins TRBV7-9 and TRBJ2-1; tentative D call: TRBD1 (5 bases). V lost 2 bases, J lost 7 bases, and 6 bases lay in between. In germline, CDR1 is SEHNR, CDR2 FQNEAQ (reference sequence). The CDR3 runs to 12 residues.

This clone was picked up a small number of times. The chain joins TRBV7-8 to TRBJ2-5; possibly TRBD1 for D (5 bases). Germline V gives CDR1 SGHVS, CDR2 FQNEAQ. V was clipped by 0 bases and J by 5 bases, with 13 bases between them. The CDR3 runs to 15 residues. In nucleotides, the CDR3 is TGTGCCAGCAGCTTAGCGCGGTTAGGGGTGGAGACCCAGTACTTC. Translated, it gives CASSLARLGVETQYF. The full variable domain, its missing parts supplied by reference TRBV7-8 and TRBJ2-5, is GAGVSQSPRYKVAKRGQDVALRCDPISGHVSLFWYQQALGQGPEFLTYFQNEAQLDKSGLPSDRFFAERPEGSVSTLKIQRTQQEDSAVYLCASSLARLGVETQYFGPGTRLLVL.

The chain joins TRBV7-2 to TRBJ2-5; 7 bases map to TRBD2. CDR1 is SGHTA, CDR2 FQGNSA, per germline. The V gene end was trimmed by 6 bases and the J gene end by 2 bases; junction bases not matched to a gene: 3. The CDR3 has 13 amino acids. DNA for the CDR3: TGTGCCAGCAGGGTGGGAGGGCAAGAGACCCAGTACTTC. This translates into CASRVGGQETQYF.

In its sample, this clone was seen many times. V usage is TRBV4-3 and J usage is TRBJ2-3, with D unresolved. Germline CDR1 is LGHNA and CDR2 is YSLEER. This CDR3 is built from 15 residues. V shed 0 bases and J shed 10 bases, with 17 bases lying between them. This CDR3 reads CASSQDHGTDGPQYF. For the CDR3, the DNA is TGCGCCAGCAGCCAAGATCATGGCACAGATGGGCCGCAGTATTTT.

This chain links TRBV11-2 with TRBJ2-5, with TRBD2 matching 13 bases. Losses at the gene ends were 5 bases for V and 5 bases for J; bases not matched to a gene: 8. The CDR3 has 16 residues. Per the germline V gene, CDR1 is SGHAT and CDR2 is FQNNGV. The CDR3 DNA reads TGTGCCAGCAGCCCACCTGGGACTAGCGGGATGGAGACCCAGTACTTC. Protein sequence: CASSPPGTSGMETQYF.

V usage is TRBV6-1 and J usage is TRBJ2-5, with D perhaps TRBD1 (7 bases). Germline CDR1 and CDR2: MNHNS and SASEGT. Trimming removed 7 bases at V and 5 bases at J, with 20 bases between. The CDR3 has 15 residues. In nucleotides, the CDR3 is TGTGCCAGCACAGGGGGGTCGATGGCTGCGGAGACCCAGTACTTC. This gives the protein CASTGGSMAAETQYF.

CDR3 sequence reads: CASSSDRAGFF. The CDR3 DNA reads TGTGCCAGCAGCTCCGACAGGGCGGGTTTCTTT. V is TRBV11-2 and J is TRBJ1-1; 7 nucleotides match TRBD1. After removal of 4 bases from V and 13 bases from J, the junction contained 6 bases not matched to a gene. The CDR3 has 11 residues. Germline values: CDR1 SGHAT, CDR2 FQNNGV.

This clone was seen a few times. CDR3 region: CAWTMNTGRGYTF. CDR3 DNA: TGTGCCTGGACTATGAACACAGGGCGGGGCTACACCTTC. The rearrangement links TRBV30 to TRBJ1-2, with a tentative D call TRBD1 (6 bases). CDR3 size: 13 residues. The V gene lost 4 bases and the J gene lost 8 bases, with 17 bases spanning the gap. The germline gives CDR1 GTSNPN, CDR2 SVGIG (reference sequence).